This is a list of T cell receptor beta chains from one sample in a study of blood T cell repertoires in COVID-19. Sequencing used immunoSEQ multiplex PCR; TCRdb keeps in-frame clones, though not all of them. The sample includes about 80,000 clones, under 90% of them seen just once. Source material: peripheral blood. The receptors were gathered from a woman aged 40 to 50 with active or convalescent COVID-19. The CDR3 runs from the conserved cysteine through the conserved F or W. A D gene is named only where the DNA matches it firmly. Expanded clones are given a class, and other clones once, few, many or no size at all.

TRBJ2-7,NA,NA,TRBV29-1,TGCAGCGTGGGACAGTTCGGGCGCGGGATCCTGGAGCAGTACTTC,CSVGQFGRGILEQYF
TRBJ2-3,TRBD2,NA,TRBV13,TGTGCCAGCCGCCCTTCGCGGGAGGGCCCCACAGATACGCAGTATTTT,CASRPSREGPTDTQYF
TRBJ2-5,NA,NA,TRBV11-3,TGTGCCAGCAACGATATAGGGAAGGGGGTTTTGGAAGAGACCCAGTACTTC,CASNDIGKGVLEETQYF
TRBJ1-5,TRBD1,once,TRBV28,TGTGCCACCGTCCAGGGGGCAAGCAATCAGCCCCAGCATTTT,CATVQGASNQPQHF
TRBJ2-7,TRBD1,few,TRBV6-5,TGTGCCAGCAGTTACTCGACAGGGGGCTCCTACGAGCAGTACTTC,CASSYSTGGSYEQYF
TRBJ1-2,NA,NA,TRBV5-1,TGCGCCAGCAGCTTGGCCGGGGGGGCGCGCGGCTACACCTTC,CASSLAGGARGYTF
TRBJ2-3,NA,NA,TRBV18,TGTGCCAGCTCTCCTAGCGTGGGGAGCACAGATACGCAGTATTTT,CASSPSVGSTDTQYF
TRBJ2-7,TRBD2,many,TRBV6-5,TGTGCCAGCAGTCGGACTAGCTGGACCTACGAGCAGTACTTC,CASSRTSWTYEQYF
TRBJ2-2,NA,NA,TRBV28,TGTGCCAGCAGCCTGAACACCGGGGAGCTGTTTTTT,CASSLNTGELFF
TRBJ1-6,NA,NA,TRBV28,TGTGCCAGCAGAGGAGGGGATTCACCCCTCCACTTT,CASRGGDSPLHF
TRBJ2-7,NA,few,TRBV7-2,TGTGCCAGCAGCTTAGGAGAGGCAGGGTCAGCATACGAGCAGTACTTC,CASSLGEAGSAYEQYF
TRBJ2-3,TRBD2,NA,TRBV4-2,TGTGCCAGCAGCTTCGGGACTAGCGGCTCCCTGGATACGCAGTATTTT,CASSFGTSGSLDTQYF
TRBJ1-5,NA,once,TRBV28,TGTGCCAGCAGTTTAGTTGGAGTTTTATTCAATCAGCCCCAGCATTTT,CASSLVGVLFNQPQHF
TRBJ2-2,NA,NA,TRBV24-1,TGTGCCACCAGCGAATCCGGGACTAACACCGGGGAGCTGTTTTTT,CATSESGTNTGELFF
TRBJ1-6,NA,NA,TRBV3-1/TRBV3-2,TGTGCCAGCAGCCAAAAGGGGGGGTCCCCCACCATTCCCCTCCACTTT,CASSQKGGSPTIPLHF